This T cell receptor (beta chain) was sequenced during a study of CD8 T cells in Susac syndrome. The CDR3 contains 15 residues. CDR1 and CDR2 from the germline V gene are SEHNR and FQNEAQ (reference sequence). Trimming cost V 7 bases and J 5 bases, with 20 bases left between them. Random hexamers served to reverse transcribe roughly 0.45 to 1 ug RNA. TCRdb re-analysed the immunoSEQ multiplex PCR reads in MiXCR, keeping a single row per CDR3 protein. The profile shows about 240,000 distinct CDR3 sequences, roughly 95% of them singletons. This TCR was sampled from a human donor with Susac syndrome. Specimen: CD4+ T cells from PBMCs. This chain connects TRBV7-9 to TRBJ1-2; perhaps TRBD1 as D (5 bases). CDR3 sequence: CASTPLGGGSYGYTF. The CDR3 DNA is TGTGCCAGCACCCCCCTCGGGGGAGGGAGTTATGGCTACACCTTC.